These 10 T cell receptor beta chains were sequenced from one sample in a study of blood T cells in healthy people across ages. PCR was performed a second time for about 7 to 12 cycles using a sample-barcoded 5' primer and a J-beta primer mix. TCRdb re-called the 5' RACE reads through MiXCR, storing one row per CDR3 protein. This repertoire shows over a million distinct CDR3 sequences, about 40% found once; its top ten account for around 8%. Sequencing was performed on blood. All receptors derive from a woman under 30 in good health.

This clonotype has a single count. The CDR3 region has the DNA TGTGCCAGTAGTATTCTAGCGGGAGCAGGCGAGCAGTACTTC. Protein product: CASSILAGAGEQYF. The V and J genes are TRBV19 and TRBJ2-5; TRBD2 agrees at 10 bases. The DNA end is a closer match to TRBJ2-7, so the J assignment may be wrong. The CDR3 spans 14 residues. Per the germline V gene, CDR1 is LNHDA and CDR2 is SQIVND (reference sequence).

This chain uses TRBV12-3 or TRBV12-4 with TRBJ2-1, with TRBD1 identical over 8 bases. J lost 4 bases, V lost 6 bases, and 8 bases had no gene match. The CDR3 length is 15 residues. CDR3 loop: CASSPTGVRYNEQFF. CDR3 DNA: TGTGCCAGCAGCCCGACAGGGGTGAGATACAATGAGCAGTTCTTC.

CDR3 DNA sequence: TGTGCCAGCAGCAAAGGTCCCCTTGAGGGACATCTGAACAATCAGCCCCAGCATTTT. Its protein product is CASSKGPLEGHLNNQPQHF. V and J are TRBV21-1 and TRBJ1-5; the table names TRBD1, a call not compared with the DNA. TRBV21-1 is designated a pseudogene. The length of the CDR3 is 19 residues.

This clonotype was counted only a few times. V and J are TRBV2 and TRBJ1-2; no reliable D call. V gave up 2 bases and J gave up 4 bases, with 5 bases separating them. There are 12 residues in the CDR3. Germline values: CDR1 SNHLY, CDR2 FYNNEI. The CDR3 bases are TGTGCCAGCAGTGAATACATCTATGGCTACACCTTC. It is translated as CASSEYIYGYTF.

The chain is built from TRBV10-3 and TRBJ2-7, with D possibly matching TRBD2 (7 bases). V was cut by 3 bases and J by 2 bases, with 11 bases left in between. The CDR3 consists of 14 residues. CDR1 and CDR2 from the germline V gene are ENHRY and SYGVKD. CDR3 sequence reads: CAISEGGDPYEQYF. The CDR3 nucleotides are TGTGCCATCAGTGAAGGGGGGGACCCCTACGAGCAGTACTTC.

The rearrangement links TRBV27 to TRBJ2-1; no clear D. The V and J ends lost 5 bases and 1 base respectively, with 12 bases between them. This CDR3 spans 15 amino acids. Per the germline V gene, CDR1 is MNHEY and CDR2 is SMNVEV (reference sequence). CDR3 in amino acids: CASSIGQVSYNEQFF. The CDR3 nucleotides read TGTGCCAGCAGTATCGGGCAGGTGTCCTACAATGAGCAGTTCTTC.

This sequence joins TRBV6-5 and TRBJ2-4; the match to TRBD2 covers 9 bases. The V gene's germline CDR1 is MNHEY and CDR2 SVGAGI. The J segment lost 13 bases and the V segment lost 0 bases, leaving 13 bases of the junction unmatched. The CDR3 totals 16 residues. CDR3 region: CASSYSKMAGGHEQYF. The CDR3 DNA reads TGTGCCAGCAGTTACTCGAAAATGGCGGGGGGGCATGAGCAGTACTTC.

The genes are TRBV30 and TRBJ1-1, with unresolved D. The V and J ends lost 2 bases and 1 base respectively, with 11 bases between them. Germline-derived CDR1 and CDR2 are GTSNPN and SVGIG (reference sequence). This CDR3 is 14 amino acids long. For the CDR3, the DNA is TGTGCCTGGAGTTTTACGACGGGGAACACTGAAGCTTTCTTT. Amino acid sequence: CAWSFTTGNTEAFF.

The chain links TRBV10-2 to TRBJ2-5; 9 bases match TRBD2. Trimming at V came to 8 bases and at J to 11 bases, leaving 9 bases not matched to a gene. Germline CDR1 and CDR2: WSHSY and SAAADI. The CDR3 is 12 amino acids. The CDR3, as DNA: TGCGCCAGCGGGACTAGCCACAATGAGCAGTACTTC. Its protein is CASGTSHNEQYF.

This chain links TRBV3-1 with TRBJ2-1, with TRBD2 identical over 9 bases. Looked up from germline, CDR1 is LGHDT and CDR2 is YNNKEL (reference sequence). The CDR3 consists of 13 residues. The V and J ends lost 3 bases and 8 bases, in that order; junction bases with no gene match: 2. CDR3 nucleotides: TGTGCCAGCAGCCAGCGGGAGGGCGATGAGCAGTTCTTC. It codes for CASSQREGDEQFF.